These 7 T cell receptor beta chains were all obtained from the same sample, sequenced in a study of T cell changes during pregnancy in multiple sclerosis (dated 2019 in TCRdb). The method behind the library was the immunoSEQ multiplex PCR assay. The table comes from immuneACCESS by way of TCRdb, which keeps in-frame sequences with V and J called. Part of the clones is missing from these tables; in studies checked, under half for an unresolved V gene and the rest for unknown reasons. Within this sample are tens of thousands of clones, with around 91% of them counted one time only. The ten top clones hold under 2% of the sample. The sample was peripheral blood, taken after pregnancy. The origin of the receptors is a female donor with multiple sclerosis, enrolled in a pregnancy study.

The gene calls are TRBV7-2 and TRBJ1-1; D possibly corresponds to TRBD1 (5 bases). The ends were cut back, 4 bases at V and 6 bases at J, with 9 bases in the middle. Germline loops: CDR1 SGHTA, CDR2 FQGNSA. This CDR3 region has 12 residues. The CDR3: CASSSQGAEAFF. CDR3 bases: TGTGCCAGCAGCTCCCAGGGTGCTGAAGCTTTCTTT.

V usage is TRBV5-6 and J usage is TRBJ1-2; D is unresolved. The CDR3 totals 12 residues. Trimming stripped 4 bases from V and 7 bases from J, with 11 bases between. Per the germline V gene, CDR1 is SGHDT and CDR2 is YYEEEE. CDR3 loop: CASSPNGVGYTF. The CDR3 nucleotides read TGTGCCAGCAGCCCGAACGGGGTTGGCTACACCTTC. The variable domain in full, with the rest retrieved from reference TRBV5-6 and TRBJ1-2, is DAGVTQSPTHLIKTRGQQVTLRCSPKSGHDTVSWYQQALGQGPQFIFQYYEEEERQRGNFPDRFSGHQFPNYSSELNVNALLLGDSALYLCASSPNGVGYTFGSGTRLTVV.

The CDR3 sequence: CASSLRAGGSTDTQYF. The CDR3 DNA reads as TGTGCCAGCAGCTTAAGGGCGGGGGGTAGCACAGATACGCAGTATTTT. The V gene is TRBV7-3, the J gene TRBJ2-3, with 8 positions matching TRBD2. V shed 1 base and J 0 bases; nucleotides not matched to a gene: 3. The CDR3 is made up of 16 amino acids. Germline V gene data show CDR1 as SGHTA and CDR2 as FQGTGA.

The chain is built from TRBV6-6 and TRBJ1-1, with a tentative D call TRBD1 (6 bases). CDR1 MNHNY and CDR2 SVGAGI come from the germline V gene (reference sequence). The CDR3 runs 15 residues. V gave up 4 bases and J gave up 3 bases, with 15 bases separating them. The chain's CDR3 is CASSSPGQGHTEAFF. The CDR3 DNA sequence: TGTGCCAGCAGTTCACCGGGACAAGGACACACTGAAGCTTTCTTT.

This chain joins TRBV4-1 and TRBJ2-7, with 8 bases matching TRBD2. Per the germline V gene, CDR1 is MGHRA and CDR2 is YSYEKL. The V gene end was trimmed by 4 bases and the J gene end by 0 bases; junction bases not matched to a gene: 11. The CDR3 covers 17 residues. The chain's CDR3 is CASSPQMGGGLSYEQYF. CDR3 DNA sequence: TGCGCCAGCAGCCCTCAGATGGGCGGGGGGCTCTCCTACGAGCAGTACTTC.

The V call is TRBV5-1, the J call TRBJ2-3, with 12 bases identical to TRBD2. The V segment lost 0 bases and the J segment 1 base; nucleotides outside the gene matches: 3. Per germline, CDR1 SGHRS and CDR2 YFSETQ. This CDR3 is 17 amino acids long. For the CDR3, the DNA is TGCGCCAGCAGCTTGGTGGCTAGCGGGGGGGGCACAGATACGCAGTATTTT. Its translation is CASSLVASGGGTDTQYF.

CDR3 nucleotide sequence: TGTGCCAGCACCGAGTCCAGGGGGTATTCACCCCTCCACTTT. Its translation: CASTESRGYSPLHF. V gene TRBV13 combines with J gene TRBJ1-6, with 7 bases lining up with TRBD1. The length of the CDR3 is 14 residues. Germline V CDR1 and CDR2: PRHDT, FYEKMQ (reference sequence). V trimming: 7 bases; J trimming: 8 bases; junction bases outside the gene matches: 8.